A selection of T cell receptor beta chains follows, all from one sample in a study of T cell changes during pregnancy in multiple sclerosis. This table comes from immunoSEQ multiplex PCR, and its TCRdb copy is limited to in-frame clones, with some not included. The repertoire includes about 80,000 clones, about 89% of them detected once, and 1.9% sits in the top ten. The source material was peripheral blood, sampled before pregnancy. These receptors originate from a female donor with multiple sclerosis, enrolled in a pregnancy study. Both conserved end residues are trimmed from each CDR3. The order of the fields is V gene, D gene, J gene, CDR3 protein. A D gene is named only where the DNA matches it firmly.

TRBV5-6,TRBD1,TRBJ1-4,ASSFWDRYNEKLF
TRBV10-2,-,TRBJ1-4,ASGGGLSNEKLF
TRBV7-2,-,TRBJ2-1,ASSPGRDTQF
TRBV28,-,TRBJ2-7,ATALPLDEQY
TRBV5-6,-,TRBJ1-1,ASSFGQKAEAF
TRBV6-5,-,TRBJ1-1,ASSPGHLNTEAF
TRBV4-1,-,TRBJ2-5,ASSQAQGMRETQY
TRBV5-1,TRBD1,TRBJ1-1,ASRTQGADTEAF
TRBV29-1,-,TRBJ1-1,SVVVGGNTEAF
TRBV19,-,TRBJ1-6,ASNQGMDSPLH